The clone carrying this T cell receptor (beta chain) was found a few times. Its antigen remains unidentified. Reverse transcription of all isolated RNA meant that expressed TCRB transcripts were sequenced. Produced via immunoSEQ multiplex PCR; TCRdb's table is partial and in-frame only. The sample consists of hundreds of thousands of clones, approximately 10% of them appearing once. This record comes from a study of beta chain features in type 1 diabetes. V dropped 9 bases and J dropped 1 base, with 10 bases sitting between them. Germline V gene lookup returns CDR1 SEHNR and CDR2 FQNEAQ (reference sequence). CDR3 length: 14 amino acids. General study points: The study found moderately but significantly shorter TCRB CDR3s in all four CD4+ subsets of Type 1 diabetes patients.

The chain links TRBV7-9 to TRBJ2-6; TRBD2 is a possible D gene (5 bases). The material sequenced was naive CD4+ T cells from blood. This clonotype originated in a woman aged 25 to 45 in good health. CDR3 residues: CASLTSSGANVLTF. CDR3 nucleotide sequence: TGTGCCAGTTTAACTAGTTCTGGGGCCAACGTCCTGACTTTC. The full variable domain, in which reference TRBV7-9 and TRBJ2-6 provide the parts outside the CDR3, is DTGVSQNPRHKITKRGQNVTFRCDPISEHNRLYWYRQTLGQGPEFLTYFQNEAQLEKSRLLSDRFSAERPKGSFSTLEIQRTEQGDSAMYLCASLTSSGANVLTFGAGSRLTVL.